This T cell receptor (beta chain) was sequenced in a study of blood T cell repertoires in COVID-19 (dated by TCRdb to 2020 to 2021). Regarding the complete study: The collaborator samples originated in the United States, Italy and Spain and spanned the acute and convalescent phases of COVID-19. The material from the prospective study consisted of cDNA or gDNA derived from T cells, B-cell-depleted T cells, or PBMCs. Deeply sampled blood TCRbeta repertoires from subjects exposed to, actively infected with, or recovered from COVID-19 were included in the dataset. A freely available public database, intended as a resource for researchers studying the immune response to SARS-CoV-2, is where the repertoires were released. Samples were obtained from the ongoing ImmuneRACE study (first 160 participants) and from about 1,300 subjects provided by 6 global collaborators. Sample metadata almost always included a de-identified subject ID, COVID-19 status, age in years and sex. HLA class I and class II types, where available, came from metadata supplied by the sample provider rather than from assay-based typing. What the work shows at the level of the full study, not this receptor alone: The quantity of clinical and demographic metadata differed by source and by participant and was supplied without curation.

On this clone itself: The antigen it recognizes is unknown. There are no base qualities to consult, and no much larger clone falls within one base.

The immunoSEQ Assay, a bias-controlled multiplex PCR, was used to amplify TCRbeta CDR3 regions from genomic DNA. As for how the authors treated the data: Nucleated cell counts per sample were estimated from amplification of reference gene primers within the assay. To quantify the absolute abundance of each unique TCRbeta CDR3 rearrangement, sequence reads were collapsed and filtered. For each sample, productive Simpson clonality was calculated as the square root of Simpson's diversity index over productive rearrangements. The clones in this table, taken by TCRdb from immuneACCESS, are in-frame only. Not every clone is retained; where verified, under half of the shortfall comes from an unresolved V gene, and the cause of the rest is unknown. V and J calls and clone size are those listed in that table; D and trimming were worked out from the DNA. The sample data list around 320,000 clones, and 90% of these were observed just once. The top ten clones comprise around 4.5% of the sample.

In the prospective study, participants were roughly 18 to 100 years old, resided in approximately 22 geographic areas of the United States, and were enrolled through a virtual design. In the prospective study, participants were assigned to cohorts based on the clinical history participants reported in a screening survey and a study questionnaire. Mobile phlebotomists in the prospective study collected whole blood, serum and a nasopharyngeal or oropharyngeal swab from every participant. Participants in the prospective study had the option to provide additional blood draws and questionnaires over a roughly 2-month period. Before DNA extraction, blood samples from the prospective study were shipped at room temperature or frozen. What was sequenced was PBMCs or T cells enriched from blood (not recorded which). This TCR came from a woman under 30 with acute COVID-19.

The encoded CDR3 is CASSSDRAPGNTEAFF. The DNA reads TGTGCCAGCAGTTCTGACAGGGCCCCCGGGAACACTGAAGCTTTCTTT. The rearrangement joined TRBV6-2 or TRBV6-3 to TRBJ1-1, and TRBD1 matches 7 of the central bases. There are 16 amino acids in the CDR3, from cysteine to phenylalanine inclusive. Only the CDR3 DNA stays, 48 bases, in frame from base 1. Here V drops 4 bases and J drops 1 base, and the junction holds 9 bases not matched to any gene. The CDR1 and CDR2 encoded by the germline V gene are MNHEY and SVGEGT.